These 14 T cell receptor beta chains were sequenced from one sample in a study of blood T cell repertoires in COVID-19. Produced via immunoSEQ multiplex PCR; TCRdb's table is partial and in-frame only. The sample includes around 200,000 clones, about 88% of them seen just once. Sequencing used peripheral blood. These receptors all come from a man aged 25-45 years with acute or convalescent COVID-19.

This clone has more than one count but fewer than ten. This chain uses TRBV6-1 with TRBJ2-3; TRBD1 is a possible D gene (6 bases). Germline assignment: CDR1 MNHNS and CDR2 SASEGT. CDR3 length: 16 residues. V was trimmed by 4 bases and J by 1 base, leaving 15 bases between them. CDR3 in amino acids: CASSAHGGGGTDTQYF. CDR3 DNA sequence: TGTGCCAGCAGTGCGCATGGGGGCGGTGGCACAGATACGCAGTATTTT.

This sequence joins TRBV12-5 and TRBJ2-7; 10 bases match TRBD2. V was pared by 5 bases and J by 7 bases, with 8 bases of the junction left unmatched. The CDR3 contains 14 residues. The germline gives CDR1 LGHNT, CDR2 FRNRAP. The CDR3 region is CASGQGLAAGEQYF. The CDR3 DNA sequence: TGTGCTAGTGGTCAAGGACTAGCGGCGGGGGAGCAGTACTTC.

The V gene is TRBV4-2, the J gene TRBJ2-7; 9 bases are shared with TRBD1. V trimming: 3 bases; J trimming: 2 bases; junction bases outside the gene matches: 5. Germline V CDR1 and CDR2: LGHNA, YNFKEQ. The CDR3 has 15 residues. CDR3 in amino acids: CASSQTGTGTYEQYF. The DNA for the CDR3 is TGTGCCAGCAGCCAGACCGGGACAGGGACCTACGAGCAGTACTTC.

This sequence joins TRBV5-5 and TRBJ1-5; TRBD1 is a possible D gene (6 bases). The CDR3 is 13 residues long. CDR1 is SGHKS, CDR2 YYEKEE, per germline (reference sequence). V lost 0 bases and J lost 7, with 8 bases in between. The CDR3 here is CASSLEQGQPQHF. The CDR3 DNA sequence: TGTGCCAGCAGCTTGGAGCAGGGGCAGCCCCAGCATTTT.

To note about this clone: The junction does not match germline at one end; this may be a read error. This chain joins TRBV28 and TRBJ1-6, with D unresolved. The CDR3 consists of 16 residues. Germline V CDR1 and CDR2: MDHEN, SYDVKM. The CDR3 spells CASSDPGSSYNSSLHF. The DNA for the CDR3 is TGTGCCAGCAGTGACCCGGGGAGCTCCTATAATTCATCCCTCCACTTT.

The chain combines TRBV5-6 with TRBJ1-4; 7 positions match TRBD1. There are 15 residues in the CDR3. Germline-derived CDR1 and CDR2 are SGHDT and YYEEEE. Trimming at V came to 0 bases and at J to 10 bases, leaving 9 bases not matched to a gene. The CDR3, as DNA: TGTGCCAGCAGCTTGGAGAGACAGGGTCCTTTAAAACTGTTTTTT. Translating gives CASSLERQGPLKLFF.

This clone has just a few counts. V usage is TRBV11-2 and J usage is TRBJ2-7, with D perhaps TRBD2 (5 bases). V lost 0 bases to trimming and J lost 8 bases, with 20 bases between them. Per the germline V gene, CDR1 is SGHAT and CDR2 is FQNNGV. The CDR3 spans 16 residues. The CDR3 loop reads CASSLDWSGPGEQQYF. In DNA form, the CDR3 reads TGTGCCAGCAGCTTAGATTGGTCGGGCCCCGGGGAGCAGCAGTACTTC.

CDR3 region: CASSLLSVRDRGLVYTEAFF. Here the CDR3 DNA reads TGTGCCAGCAGTTTATTGTCCGTCCGGGACAGGGGGCTCGTGTACACTGAAGCTTTCTTT. V gene TRBV28 combines with J gene TRBJ1-1; 12 bases agree with TRBD1. Germline V gives CDR1 MDHEN, CDR2 SYDVKM. V gave up 1 base and J gave up 3 bases; unmatched junction bases: 15. The CDR3 runs to 20 residues. The full variable domain, with the rest looked up from reference TRBV28 and TRBJ1-1, is DVKVTQSSRYLVKRTGEKVFLECVQDMDHENMFWYRQDPGLGLRLIYFSYDVKMKEKGDIPEGYSVSREKKERFSLILESASTNQTSMYLCASSLLSVRDRGLVYTEAFFGQGTRLTVV.

The chain is built from TRBV6-1 and TRBJ2-4; maybe TRBD2 (5 bases). From germline, CDR1 is MNHNS and CDR2 SASEGT. The V gene lost 4 bases and the J gene lost 0 bases, with 13 bases spanning the gap. The CDR3 loop spans 16 amino acids. The CDR3 sequence: CASSAVEGVAKNIQYF. The CDR3 DNA reads TGTGCCAGCAGTGCCGTTGAGGGTGTAGCCAAAAACATTCAGTACTTC.

J is TRBJ1-4 and V is TRBV21-1. TRBV21-1 is a recognized pseudogene. The CDR3 runs to 14 residues. The CDR3 sequence is CASPPGGEIEKLFF. The CDR3 DNA sequence: TGTGCCAGCCCACCGGGGGGGGAAATTGAAAAACTGTTTTTT.

The chain employs TRBV11-2 and TRBJ1-3, with D unresolved. V was clipped by 7 bases and J by 0 bases, with 10 bases between them. This CDR3 spans 14 amino acids. Germline CDR1 and CDR2: SGHAT and FQNNGV. Here the CDR3 reads CASTPKPSGNTIYF. The CDR3 bases are TGTGCCAGCACCCCTAAGCCCTCTGGAAACACCATATATTTT.

CDR3 sequence reads: CASSTPGDLRPQHF. The CDR3 coding sequence is TGTGCCAGCAGTACTCCAGGGGATCTCCGTCCCCAGCATTTT. The rearrangement links TRBV28 to TRBJ1-5, with D possibly TRBD1 on 6 matching bases. Germline values: CDR1 MDHEN, CDR2 SYDVKM. The CDR3 is 14 residues long. The V end was cut by 5 bases, the J end by 10 bases, with 18 bases between. The variable domain in full, with the rest retrieved from reference TRBV28 and TRBJ1-5, is DVKVTQSSRYLVKRTGEKVFLECVQDMDHENMFWYRQDPGLGLRLIYFSYDVKMKEKGDIPEGYSVSREKKERFSLILESASTNQTSMYLCASSTPGDLRPQHFGDGTRLSIL.

This chain connects TRBV18 to TRBJ2-7; 10 bases map to TRBD1. After removal of 0 bases from V and 7 bases from J, the junction contained 6 bases not matched to a gene. This CDR3 spans 15 amino acids. In germline, CDR1 is KGHSH, CDR2 LQKENI. DNA of the CDR3: TGTGCCAGCTCACCACCGGGGGACAGGGGTCGAGAGCAGTACTTC. Amino acid sequence: CASSPPGDRGREQYF.

The V and J genes are TRBV9 and TRBJ1-1; D is ambiguous. The V end was cut by 0 bases, the J end by 5 bases, with 14 bases between. CDR1 and CDR2 from the germline V gene are SGDLS and YYNGEE. This CDR3 comprises 15 residues. The CDR3 bases are TGTGCCAGCAGCGTAGCTCTAGGCAGTTGGACTGAAGCTTTCTTT. Protein sequence: CASSVALGSWTEAFF.